This T cell receptor (beta chain) was identified during a study of CD8 T cells in ankylosing spondylitis. Study observations and caveats: Researchers reportedly found disease-linked clones significantly enriched in matched ankylosing spondylitis synovial fluid. Seemingly characteristic of ankylosing spondylitis blood was a TCR beta motif consisting of about 8 highly homologous variants. With a CD8+ phenotype, disease-linked clones were relatively rare in peripheral blood. Some of these motif variants have turned up before, in reports on reactive arthritis synovial fluid and blood.

Each CDR3 protein is one row after TCRdb ran MiXCR on the 5' RACE reads. Of 300,000 to 350,000 distinct CDR3 sequences in the sample, roughly 15% were seen once. The ends were cut back, 2 bases at V and 8 bases at J, with 20 bases in the middle. Germline CDR1 MNHEY, CDR2 SVGAGI. The CDR3 has 16 amino acids. On this clonotype itself: Its antigen is currently unknown.

The sequence was obtained from a male donor with ankylosing spondylitis or in good health (not recorded which). The V gene is TRBV6-5, the J gene TRBJ2-3, with a weak D call TRBD2 (6 bases). The sample was blood, either unsorted or a sorted T cell fraction (not recorded which). The CDR3 region is CASSYPVNRERGTQYF. In DNA form, the CDR3 reads TGTGCCAGCAGTTACCCCGTCAACCGGGAGCGCGGTACGCAGTATTTT.